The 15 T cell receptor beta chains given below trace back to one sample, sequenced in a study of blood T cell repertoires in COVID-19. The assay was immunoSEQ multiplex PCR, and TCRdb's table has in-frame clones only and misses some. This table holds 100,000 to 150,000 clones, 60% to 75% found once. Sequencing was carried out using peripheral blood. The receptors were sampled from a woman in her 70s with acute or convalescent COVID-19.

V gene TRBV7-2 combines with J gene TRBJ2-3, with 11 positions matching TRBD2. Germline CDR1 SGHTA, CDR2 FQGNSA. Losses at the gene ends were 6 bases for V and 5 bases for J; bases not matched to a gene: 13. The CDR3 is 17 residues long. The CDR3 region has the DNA TGTGCCAGCAGGCAACAAGCTAGCGGGGGGTCGAAAGATACGCAGTATTTT. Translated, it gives CASRQQASGGSKDTQYF.

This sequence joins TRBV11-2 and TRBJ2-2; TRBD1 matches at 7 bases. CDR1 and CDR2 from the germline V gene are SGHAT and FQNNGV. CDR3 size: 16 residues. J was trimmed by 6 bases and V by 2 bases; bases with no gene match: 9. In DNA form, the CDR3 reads TGTGCCAGCAGCTTAACGTCGTGGCAGGGGGCCGGGGAGCTGTTTTTT. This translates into CASSLTSWQGAGELFF.

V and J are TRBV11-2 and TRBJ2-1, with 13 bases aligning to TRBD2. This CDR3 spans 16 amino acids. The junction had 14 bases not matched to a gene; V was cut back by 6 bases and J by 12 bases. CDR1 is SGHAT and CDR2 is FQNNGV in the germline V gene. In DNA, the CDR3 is TGTGCCAGCAGTCGCACTAGCGGGGGGGCCGGGTACGGGCAGTTCTTC. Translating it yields CASSRTSGGAGYGQFF.

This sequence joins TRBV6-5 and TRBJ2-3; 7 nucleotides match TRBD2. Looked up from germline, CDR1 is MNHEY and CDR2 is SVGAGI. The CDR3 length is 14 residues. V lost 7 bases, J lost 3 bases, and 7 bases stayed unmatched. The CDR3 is CASTPPGRTDTQYF. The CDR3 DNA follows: TGTGCCAGCACCCCCCCCGGGAGGACAGATACGCAGTATTTT.

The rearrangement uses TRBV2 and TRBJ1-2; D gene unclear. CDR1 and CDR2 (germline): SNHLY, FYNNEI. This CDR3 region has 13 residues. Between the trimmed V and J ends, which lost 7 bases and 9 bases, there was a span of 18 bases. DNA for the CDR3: TGTGCCAGCACCACAGATCCCAGTCGTCGCTACACCTTC. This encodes CASTTDPSRRYTF. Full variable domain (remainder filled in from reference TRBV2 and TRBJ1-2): EPEVTQTPSHQVTQMGQEVILRCVPISNHLYFYWYRQILGQKVEFLVSFYNNEISEKSEIFDDQFSVERPDGSNFTLKIRSTKLEDSAMYFCASTTDPSRRYTFGSGTRLTVV.

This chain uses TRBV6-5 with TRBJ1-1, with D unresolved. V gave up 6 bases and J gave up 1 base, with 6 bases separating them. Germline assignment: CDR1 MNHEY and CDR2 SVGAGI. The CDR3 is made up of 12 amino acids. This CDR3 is CASRSRNTEAFF. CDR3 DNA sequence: TGTGCCAGCAGGTCGCGGAACACTGAAGCTTTCTTT.

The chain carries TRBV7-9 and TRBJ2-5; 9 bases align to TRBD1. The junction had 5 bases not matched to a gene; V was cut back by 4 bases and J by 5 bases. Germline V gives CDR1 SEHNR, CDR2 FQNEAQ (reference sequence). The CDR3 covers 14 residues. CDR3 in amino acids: CASSSWGTGETQYF. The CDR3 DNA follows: TGTGCCAGCAGCTCCTGGGGGACAGGGGAGACCCAGTACTTC. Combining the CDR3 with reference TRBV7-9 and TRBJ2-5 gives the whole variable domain DTGVSQNPRHKITKRGQNVTFRCDPISEHNRLYWYRQTLGQGPEFLTYFQNEAQLEKSRLLSDRFSAERPKGSFSTLEIQRTEQGDSAMYLCASSSWGTGETQYFGPGTRLLVL.

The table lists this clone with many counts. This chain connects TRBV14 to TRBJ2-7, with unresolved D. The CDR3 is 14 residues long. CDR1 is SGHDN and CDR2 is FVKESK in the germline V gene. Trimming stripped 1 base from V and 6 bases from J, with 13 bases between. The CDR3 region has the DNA TGTGCCAGCAGCCAAGTTATATCAGCGTCCGAGCAGTACTTC. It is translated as CASSQVISASEQYF.

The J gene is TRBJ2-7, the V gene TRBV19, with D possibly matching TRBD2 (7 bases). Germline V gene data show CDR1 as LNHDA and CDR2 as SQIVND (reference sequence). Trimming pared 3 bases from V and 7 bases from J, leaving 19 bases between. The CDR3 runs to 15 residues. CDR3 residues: CASSMAGAGAREQYF. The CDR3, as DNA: TGTGCCAGTAGTATGGCGGGGGCAGGGGCGCGGGAGCAGTACTTC.

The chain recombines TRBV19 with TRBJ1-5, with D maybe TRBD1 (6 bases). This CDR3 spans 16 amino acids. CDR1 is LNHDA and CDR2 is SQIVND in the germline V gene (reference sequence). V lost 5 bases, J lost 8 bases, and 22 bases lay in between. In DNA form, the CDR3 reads TGTGCCAGTAGTGTACAGGGATGGGTAGGTTTGGAGCCCCAGCATTTT. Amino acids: CASSVQGWVGLEPQHF.

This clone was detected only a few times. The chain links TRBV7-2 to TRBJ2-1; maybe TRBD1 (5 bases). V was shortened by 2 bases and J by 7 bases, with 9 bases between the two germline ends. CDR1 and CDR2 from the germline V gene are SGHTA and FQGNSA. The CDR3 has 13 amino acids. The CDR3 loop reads CASSLPGKNEQFF. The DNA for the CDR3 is TGTGCCAGCAGCTTACCAGGGAAGAATGAGCAGTTCTTC.

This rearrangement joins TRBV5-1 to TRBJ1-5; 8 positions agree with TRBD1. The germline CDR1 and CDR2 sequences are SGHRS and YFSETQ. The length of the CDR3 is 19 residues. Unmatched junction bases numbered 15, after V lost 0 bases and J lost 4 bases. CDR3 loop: CASSLGSSQGVLGNQPQHF. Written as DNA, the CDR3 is TGCGCCAGCAGCTTGGGCTCCTCACAGGGGGTACTTGGGAATCAGCCCCAGCATTTT.

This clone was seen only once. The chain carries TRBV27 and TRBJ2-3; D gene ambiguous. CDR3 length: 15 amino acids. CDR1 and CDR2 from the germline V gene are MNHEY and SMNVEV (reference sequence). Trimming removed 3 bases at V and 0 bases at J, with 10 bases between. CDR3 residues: CASSLFVGSTDTQYF. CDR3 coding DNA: TGTGCCAGCAGTTTGTTTGTCGGGAGCACAGATACGCAGTATTTT.

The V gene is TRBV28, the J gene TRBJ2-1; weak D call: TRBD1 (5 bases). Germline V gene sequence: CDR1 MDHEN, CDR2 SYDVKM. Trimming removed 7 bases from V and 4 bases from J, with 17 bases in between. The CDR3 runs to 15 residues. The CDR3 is CASKEVGQGYNEQFF. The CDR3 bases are TGTGCCAGCAAGGAAGTGGGCCAGGGATACAATGAGCAGTTCTTC.

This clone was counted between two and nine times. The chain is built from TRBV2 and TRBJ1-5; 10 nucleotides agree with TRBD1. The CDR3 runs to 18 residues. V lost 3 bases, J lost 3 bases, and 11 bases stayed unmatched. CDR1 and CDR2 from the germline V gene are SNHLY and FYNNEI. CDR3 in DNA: TGTGCCAGCAGTGAGTCTGCGACAGGGGGCGCGAACAATCAGCCCCAGCATTTT. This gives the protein CASSESATGGANNQPQHF. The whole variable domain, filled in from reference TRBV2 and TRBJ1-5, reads EPEVTQTPSHQVTQMGQEVILRCVPISNHLYFYWYRQILGQKVEFLVSFYNNEISEKSEIFDDQFSVERPDGSNFTLKIRSTKLEDSAMYFCASSESATGGANNQPQHFGDGTRLSIL.